This T cell receptor (beta chain) was observed in a study of tumor and adjacent non-tumor tissue in lung cancer. Across the whole study: Patients were aged about 30 to 80, 9 to 10 men and a handful of women, stage I to III. Study-wide results and limits: Compared with tumor, normal lung showed significantly lower TCR diversity.

Worth noting for this clonotype: Its antigen is unidentified.

The library came from three nested PCR rounds adapted from ARM-PCR protocols. TCRdb re-analysed the multiplex PCR reads in MiXCR, keeping a single row per CDR3 protein. The repertoire holds under 150,000 distinct CDR3 sequences, with approximately 64% as singletons. No cell sorting was done before RNA was extracted from the tissue. V lost 5 bases, J lost 5 bases, and 18 bases lay in between. The CDR3 length is 15 residues. The sequence was collected from a man aged 55 to 70 with small cell lung cancer. What was sequenced was lung tumor tissue. The chain carries TRBV12-3 or TRBV12-4 and TRBJ2-5, with a tentative D call TRBD2 (5 bases). The DNA of the CDR3 is TGTGCCAGCAGTCTGACTATCGGCGCGATGGAGACCCAGTACTTC. It translates to CASSLTIGAMETQYF.